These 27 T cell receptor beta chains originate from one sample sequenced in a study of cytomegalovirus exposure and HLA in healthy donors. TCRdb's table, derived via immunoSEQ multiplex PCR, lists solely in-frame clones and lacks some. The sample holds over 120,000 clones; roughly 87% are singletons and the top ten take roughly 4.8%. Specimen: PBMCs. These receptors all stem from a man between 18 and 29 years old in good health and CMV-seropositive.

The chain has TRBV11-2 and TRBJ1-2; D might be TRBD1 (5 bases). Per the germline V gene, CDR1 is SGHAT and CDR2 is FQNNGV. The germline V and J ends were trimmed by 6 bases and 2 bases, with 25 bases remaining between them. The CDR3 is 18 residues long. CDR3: CASRLPGGGTRRNYGYTF. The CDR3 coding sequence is TGTGCCAGCAGACTCCCTGGGGGGGGGACGCGACGGAACTATGGCTACACCTTC.

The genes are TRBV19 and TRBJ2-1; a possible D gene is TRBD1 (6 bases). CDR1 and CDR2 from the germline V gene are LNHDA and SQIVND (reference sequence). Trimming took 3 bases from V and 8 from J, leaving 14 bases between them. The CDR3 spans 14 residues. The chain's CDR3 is CASSIRTGYDEQFF. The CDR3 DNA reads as TGTGCCAGTAGTATCAGAACAGGGTACGATGAGCAGTTCTTC.

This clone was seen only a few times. In DNA, the CDR3 is TGTGCCAGCAGCTTGGGAGGGAGATTCTCTACACCCCTCCACTTT. This gives the protein CASSLGGRFSTPLHF. V and J are TRBV5-6 and TRBJ1-6; D unresolved. The germline CDR1 and CDR2 sequences are SGHDT and YYEEEE. This CDR3 spans 15 amino acids. V was shortened by 0 bases and J by 11 bases, with 15 bases between the two germline ends.

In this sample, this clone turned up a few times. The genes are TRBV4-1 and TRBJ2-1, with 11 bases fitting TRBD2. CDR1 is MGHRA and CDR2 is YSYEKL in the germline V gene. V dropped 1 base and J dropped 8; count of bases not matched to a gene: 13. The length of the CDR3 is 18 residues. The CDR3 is CASSQGRLAGNKGDEQFF. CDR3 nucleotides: TGCGCCAGCAGCCAAGGGAGACTAGCGGGAAATAAGGGGGATGAGCAGTTCTTC.

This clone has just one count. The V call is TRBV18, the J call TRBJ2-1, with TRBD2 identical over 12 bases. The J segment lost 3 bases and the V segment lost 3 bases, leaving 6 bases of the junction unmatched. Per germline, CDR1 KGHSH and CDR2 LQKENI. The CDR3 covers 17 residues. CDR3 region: CASSPRLTSGSYNEQFF. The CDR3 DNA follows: TGTGCCAGCTCACCTCGGTTGACTAGCGGGAGCTACAATGAGCAGTTCTTC.

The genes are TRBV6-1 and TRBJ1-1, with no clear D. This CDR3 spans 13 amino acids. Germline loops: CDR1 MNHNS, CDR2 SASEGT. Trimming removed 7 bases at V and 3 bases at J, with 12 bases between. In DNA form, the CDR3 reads TGTGCCAGCAAGATCGAGGCGGACACTGAAGCTTTCTTT. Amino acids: CASKIEADTEAFF.

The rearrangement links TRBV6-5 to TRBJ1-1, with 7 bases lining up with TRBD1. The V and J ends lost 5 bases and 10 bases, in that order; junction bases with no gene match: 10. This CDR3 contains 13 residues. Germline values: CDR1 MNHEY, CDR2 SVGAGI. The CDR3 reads CASSRGQLGRAFF. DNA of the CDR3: TGTGCCAGCAGTAGGGGACAGTTAGGACGAGCTTTCTTT.

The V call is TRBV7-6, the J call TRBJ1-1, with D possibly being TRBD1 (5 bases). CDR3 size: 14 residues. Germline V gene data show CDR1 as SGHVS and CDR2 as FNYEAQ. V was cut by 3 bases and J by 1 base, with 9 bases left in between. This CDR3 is CASSLDQGNTEAFF. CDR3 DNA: TGTGCCAGCAGCTTGGACCAGGGGAACACTGAAGCTTTCTTT.

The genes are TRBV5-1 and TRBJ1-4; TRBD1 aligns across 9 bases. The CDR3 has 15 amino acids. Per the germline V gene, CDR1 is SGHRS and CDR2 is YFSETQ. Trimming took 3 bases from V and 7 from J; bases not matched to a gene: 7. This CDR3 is CASSSQGTGSEKLFF. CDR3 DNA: TGCGCCAGCAGCTCCCAAGGGACAGGGAGTGAAAAACTGTTTTTT.

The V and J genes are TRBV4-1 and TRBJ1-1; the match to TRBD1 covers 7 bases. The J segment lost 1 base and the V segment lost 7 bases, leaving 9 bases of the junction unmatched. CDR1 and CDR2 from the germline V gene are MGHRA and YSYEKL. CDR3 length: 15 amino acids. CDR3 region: CASKLGQASNTEAFF. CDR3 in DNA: TGCGCCAGCAAACTTGGACAGGCTTCGAACACTGAAGCTTTCTTT.

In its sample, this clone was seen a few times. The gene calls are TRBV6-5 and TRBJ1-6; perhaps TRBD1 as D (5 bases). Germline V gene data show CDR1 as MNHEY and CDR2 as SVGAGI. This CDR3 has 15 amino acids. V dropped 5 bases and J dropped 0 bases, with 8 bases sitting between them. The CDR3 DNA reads TGTGCCAGCAGTCCCGACAGCTCCTATAATTCACCCCTCCACTTT. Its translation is CASSPDSSYNSPLHF.

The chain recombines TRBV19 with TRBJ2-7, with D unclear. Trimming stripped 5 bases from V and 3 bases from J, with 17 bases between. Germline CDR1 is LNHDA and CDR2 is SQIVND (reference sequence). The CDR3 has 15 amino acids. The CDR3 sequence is CASSASGDPDYEQYF. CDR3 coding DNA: TGTGCCAGTAGTGCTTCAGGCGATCCGGACTACGAGCAGTACTTC. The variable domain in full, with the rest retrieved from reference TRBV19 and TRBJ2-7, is DGGITQSPKYLFRKEGQNVTLSCEQNLNHDAMYWYRQDPGQGLRLIYYSQIVNDFQKGDIAEGYSVSREKKESFPLTVTSAQKNPTAFYLCASSASGDPDYEQYFGPGTRLTVT.

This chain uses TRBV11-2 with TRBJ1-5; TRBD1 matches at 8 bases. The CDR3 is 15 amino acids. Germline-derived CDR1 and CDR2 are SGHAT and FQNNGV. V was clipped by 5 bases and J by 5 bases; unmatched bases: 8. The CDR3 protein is CASSTTTGADQPQHF. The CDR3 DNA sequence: TGTGCCAGCAGCACCACGACAGGGGCAGATCAGCCCCAGCATTTT.

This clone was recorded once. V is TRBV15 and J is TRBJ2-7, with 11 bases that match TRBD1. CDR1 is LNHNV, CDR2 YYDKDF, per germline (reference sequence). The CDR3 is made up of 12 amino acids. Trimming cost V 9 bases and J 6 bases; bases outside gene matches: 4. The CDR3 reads CATRDRGGEQYF. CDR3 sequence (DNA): TGTGCCACTAGGGACAGGGGGGGCGAGCAGTACTTC.

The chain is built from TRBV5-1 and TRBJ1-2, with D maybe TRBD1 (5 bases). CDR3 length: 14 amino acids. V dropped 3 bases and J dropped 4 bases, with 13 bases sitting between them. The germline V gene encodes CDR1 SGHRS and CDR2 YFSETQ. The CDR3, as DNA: TGCGCCAGCAGCTCATCCAGGGAGGTCTATGGCTACACCTTC. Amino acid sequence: CASSSSREVYGYTF.

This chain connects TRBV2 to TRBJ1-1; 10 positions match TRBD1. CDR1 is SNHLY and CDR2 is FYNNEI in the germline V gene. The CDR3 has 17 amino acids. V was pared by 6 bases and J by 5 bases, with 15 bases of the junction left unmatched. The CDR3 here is CASRDRDRGWSRTEAFF. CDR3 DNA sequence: TGTGCCAGCAGGGACCGGGACAGGGGTTGGAGTAGAACTGAAGCTTTCTTT.

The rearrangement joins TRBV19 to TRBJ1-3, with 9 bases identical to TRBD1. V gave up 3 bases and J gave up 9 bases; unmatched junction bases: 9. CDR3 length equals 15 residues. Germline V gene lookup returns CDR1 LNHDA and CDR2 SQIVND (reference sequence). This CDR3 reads CASSIGTGGKGTIYF. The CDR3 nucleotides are TGTGCCAGTAGTATTGGTACAGGGGGCAAGGGCACCATATATTTT.

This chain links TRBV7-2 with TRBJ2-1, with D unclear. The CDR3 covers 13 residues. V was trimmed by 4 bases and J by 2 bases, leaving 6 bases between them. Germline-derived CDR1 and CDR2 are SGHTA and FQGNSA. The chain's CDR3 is CASSYQAYNEQFF. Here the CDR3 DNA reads TGTGCCAGCAGCTACCAGGCCTACAATGAGCAGTTCTTC.

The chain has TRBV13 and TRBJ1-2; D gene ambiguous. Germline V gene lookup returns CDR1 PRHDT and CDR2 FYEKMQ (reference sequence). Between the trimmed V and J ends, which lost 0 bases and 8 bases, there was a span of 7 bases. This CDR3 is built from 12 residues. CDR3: CASSLGLWGYTF. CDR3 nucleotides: TGTGCCAGCAGCTTAGGCCTATGGGGCTACACCTTC.

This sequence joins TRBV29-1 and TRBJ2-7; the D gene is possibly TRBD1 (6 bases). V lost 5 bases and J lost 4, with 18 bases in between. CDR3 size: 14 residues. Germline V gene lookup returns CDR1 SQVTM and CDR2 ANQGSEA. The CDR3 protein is CSVLLQGRLYEQYF. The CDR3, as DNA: TGCAGCGTTCTCCTACAGGGAAGACTATACGAGCAGTACTTC.

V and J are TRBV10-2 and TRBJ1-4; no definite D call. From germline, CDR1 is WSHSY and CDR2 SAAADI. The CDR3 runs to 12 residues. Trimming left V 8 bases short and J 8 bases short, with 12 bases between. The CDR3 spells CASCTGGEKLFF. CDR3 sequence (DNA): TGCGCCAGCTGTACGGGCGGGGAAAAACTGTTTTTT.

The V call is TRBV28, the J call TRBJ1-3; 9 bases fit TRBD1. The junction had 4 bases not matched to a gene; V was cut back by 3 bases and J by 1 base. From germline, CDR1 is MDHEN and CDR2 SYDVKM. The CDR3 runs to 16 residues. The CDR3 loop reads CASSFGDRASGNTIYF. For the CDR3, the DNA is TGTGCCAGCAGTTTTGGGGACAGGGCGTCTGGAAACACCATATATTTT.

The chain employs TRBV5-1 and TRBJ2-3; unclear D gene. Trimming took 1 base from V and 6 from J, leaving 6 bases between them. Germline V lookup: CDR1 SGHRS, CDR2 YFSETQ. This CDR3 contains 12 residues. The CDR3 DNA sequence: TGCGCCAGCAGCTTGTTCCAGGATACGCAGTATTTT. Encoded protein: CASSLFQDTQYF.

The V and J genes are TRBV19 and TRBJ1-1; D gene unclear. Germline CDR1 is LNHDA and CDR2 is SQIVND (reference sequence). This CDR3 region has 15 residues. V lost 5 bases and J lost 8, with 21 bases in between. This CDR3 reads CASSPPEGPGAEAFF. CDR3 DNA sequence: TGTGCCAGTAGTCCCCCGGAGGGTCCGGGTGCGGAAGCTTTCTTT.

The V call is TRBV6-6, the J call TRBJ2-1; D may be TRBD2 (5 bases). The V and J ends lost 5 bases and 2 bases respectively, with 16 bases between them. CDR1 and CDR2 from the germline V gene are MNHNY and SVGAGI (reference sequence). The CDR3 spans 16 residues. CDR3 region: CASSQIGEPPYNEQFF. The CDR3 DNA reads TGTGCCAGCAGTCAGATCGGGGAGCCTCCCTACAATGAGCAGTTCTTC.

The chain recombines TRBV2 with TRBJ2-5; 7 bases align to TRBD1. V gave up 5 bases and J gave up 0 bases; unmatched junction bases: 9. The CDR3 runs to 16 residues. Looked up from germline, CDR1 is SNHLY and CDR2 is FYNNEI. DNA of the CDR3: TGTGCCAGCAGTCCCAGGCTACAGGGGAACCAAGAGACCCAGTACTTC. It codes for CASSPRLQGNQETQYF.

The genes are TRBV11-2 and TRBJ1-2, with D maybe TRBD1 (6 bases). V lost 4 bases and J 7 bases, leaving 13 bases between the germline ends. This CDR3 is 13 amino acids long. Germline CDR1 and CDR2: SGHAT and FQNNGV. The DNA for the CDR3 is TGTGCCAGCAGCTACTTACAGGGTAGTGGCTACACCTTC. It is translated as CASSYLQGSGYTF.